This T cell receptor beta chain is from a study of spatial heterogeneity in lung cancer. The table lists this clonotype with many counts. Since the library was made to target alpha chains, this beta chain is a stray read and its abundance is not meaningful. TCRdb analysed the 5' RACE reads with MiXCR anew, one entry per CDR3 protein. Of under 2,000 distinct CDR3 sequences detected, approximately 8% appear once; the ten largest clones hold 22%. Regarding time point: sample taken at primary tumor resection. Researchers sequenced whole RNA taken from tumor, nontumor lung or frozen PBMC without sorting. Germline V lookup: CDR1 MNHEY, CDR2 SVGAGI. Deletions cut 6 bases from V and 4 bases from J, with 12 bases between. The CDR3 extends over 13 amino acids.

This sequence originates from a male donor with early-stage non-small cell lung cancer. This material consisted of normal lung tissue next to the tumor, taken at surgery. The chain uses TRBV6-5 and TRBJ1-2; no definite D call. CDR3 residues: CASRERTSYGYTF. Here the CDR3 DNA reads TGTGCCAGCAGAGAACGAACGTCCTATGGCTACACCTTC.